Following are 23 T cell receptor beta chains from one sample sequenced in a study of blood T cell repertoires in COVID-19. Profiled with immunoSEQ multiplex PCR; TCRdb holds only in-frame clones, not every one. The sample yields around 370,000 clones, around 89% seen once. Sequences were obtained from peripheral blood. The source of these receptors is a man younger than 35 with active or convalescent COVID-19.

This chain connects TRBV18 to TRBJ1-4, with D perhaps matching TRBD1 (5 bases). Germline V lookup: CDR1 KGHSH, CDR2 LQKENI. Trimming shortened V by 4 bases and J by 8 bases, and 11 bases separated the two germline ends. This CDR3 has 13 residues. CDR3 sequence (DNA): TGTGCCAGCTCACTGCGGGGGAAGGAAAAACTGTTTTTT. This sequence encodes CASSLRGKEKLFF.

V gene TRBV7-3 combines with J gene TRBJ2-1; 7 bases align to TRBD2. J lost 7 bases, V lost 0 bases, and 6 bases had no gene match. Germline V CDR1 and CDR2: SGHTA, FQGTGA. The CDR3 runs 15 residues. The CDR3 nucleotides are TGTGCCAGCAGCTTAACGGCGGGAGTCGGGAATGAGCAGTTCTTC. Protein product: CASSLTAGVGNEQFF.

The chain links TRBV6-5 to TRBJ2-7, with TRBD2 identical over 7 bases. The CDR3 is 13 residues long. The V segment lost 6 bases and the J segment 2 bases; nucleotides outside the gene matches: 4. CDR1 is MNHEY and CDR2 is SVGAGI in the germline V gene. The CDR3 coding sequence is TGTGCCAGCAGCGGCGGACTAGCCTACGAGCAGTACTTC. Protein sequence: CASSGGLAYEQYF.

The chain uses TRBV5-4 and TRBJ1-4; D uncertain. Germline lookup yields CDR1 SGHNT and CDR2 YYREEE (reference sequence). This CDR3 contains 15 residues. V was pared by 0 bases and J by 5 bases, with 11 bases between. CDR3 DNA sequence: TGTGCCAGCAGCTTGGATGCCAGATCGAATGAAAAACTGTTTTTT. The encoded protein is CASSLDARSNEKLFF.

The chain links TRBV28 to TRBJ1-5; 8 bases align to TRBD1. The CDR3 has 15 amino acids. With 4 bases clipped from V and 8 bases from J, the junction kept 10 bases outside the gene matches. Germline V gene sequence: CDR1 MDHEN, CDR2 SYDVKM. Here the CDR3 reads CASSSPGTGLKPQHF. The CDR3 DNA sequence: TGTGCCAGCAGTTCCCCCGGGACAGGTCTGAAGCCCCAGCATTTT.

This chain joins TRBV7-6 and TRBJ2-1, with TRBD2 matching over 11 bases. The CDR3 runs to 16 residues. With 0 bases clipped from V and 5 bases from J, the junction kept 3 bases outside the gene matches. CDR1 and CDR2 (germline): SGHVS, FNYEAQ. The CDR3 sequence is CASSLAVAGGHNEQFF. The CDR3 region has the DNA TGTGCCAGCAGCTTAGCAGTAGCGGGGGGGCACAATGAGCAGTTCTTC. Full variable domain (remainder filled in from reference TRBV7-6 and TRBJ2-1): GAGVSQSPRYKVTKRGQDVALRCDPISGHVSLYWYRQALGQGPEFLTYFNYEAQQDKSGLPNDRFSAERPEGSISTLTIQRTEQRDSAMYRCASSLAVAGGHNEQFFGPGTRLTVL.

The chain couples TRBV29-1 to TRBJ2-7; 8 bases are a match to TRBD1. The CDR3 length is 12 residues. The V gene end was trimmed by 7 bases and the J gene end by 4 bases; junction bases not matched to a gene: 6. CDR1 and CDR2 (germline): SQVTM, ANQGSEA. CDR3 nucleotide sequence: TGCAGCGCAGGACAGGGCCTTTACGAGCAGTACTTC. This codes for CSAGQGLYEQYF.

This clone was observed once. An end of the junction differs from the germline gene, which may be a read error. The chain links TRBV6-2 or TRBV6-3 to TRBJ2-6; possibly TRBD1 for D (6 bases). The CDR3 runs to 19 residues. The germline CDR1 and CDR2 sequences are MNHEY and SVGEGT. CDR3 sequence (DNA): TGTGCCAGCAGTTACTCTGGGACAACCATAAGCTCTGGGGCCAACGTGCTGACTTTC. This translates into CASSYSGTTISSGANVLTF.

V usage is TRBV21-1 and J usage is TRBJ1-6; the table's D call of TRBD1 was not tested on the DNA. TRBV21-1 is an annotated pseudogene. This CDR3 spans 16 amino acids. In DNA form, the CDR3 reads TGTGCCAGCAGCAGACCAGGGGTGGAGTGTTGTTCACCCCTCCACTTT. Amino acids: CASSRPGVECCSPLHF.

The V and J genes are TRBV28 and TRBJ2-5; 9 bases are a match to TRBD2. V dropped 2 bases and J dropped 2; count of bases not matched to a gene: 0. The CDR3 covers 14 residues. The germline gives CDR1 MDHEN, CDR2 SYDVKM. The CDR3 DNA sequence: TGTGCCAGCAGTTTACTAGCGGGACAAGAGACCCAGTACTTC. Residues: CASSLLAGQETQYF. Looking up the rest from reference TRBV28 and TRBJ2-5 gives the full variable domain: DVKVTQSSRYLVKRTGEKVFLECVQDMDHENMFWYRQDPGLGLRLIYFSYDVKMKEKGDIPEGYSVSREKKERFSLILESASTNQTSMYLCASSLLAGQETQYFGPGTRLLVL.

The genes are TRBV19 and TRBJ1-5, with 7 bases fitting TRBD1. This CDR3 has 15 amino acids. The V gene's germline CDR1 is LNHDA and CDR2 SQIVND (reference sequence). The V segment lost 6 bases and the J segment 3 bases; nucleotides outside the gene matches: 8. The chain's CDR3 is CASRTRGQNNQPQHF. The CDR3 nucleotides read TGTGCCAGTAGGACAAGGGGACAGAACAATCAGCCCCAGCATTTT. The variable domain in full, completed from reference TRBV19 and TRBJ1-5, reads DGGITQSPKYLFRKEGQNVTLSCEQNLNHDAMYWYRQDPGQGLRLIYYSQIVNDFQKGDIAEGYSVSREKKESFPLTVTSAQKNPTAFYLCASRTRGQNNQPQHFGDGTRLSIL.

The chain links TRBV29-1 to TRBJ2-1; 7 positions match TRBD2. Germline V gives CDR1 SQVTM, CDR2 ANQGSEA. The length of the CDR3 is 13 residues. The junction had 5 bases not matched to a gene; V was cut back by 3 bases and J by 6 bases. The CDR3 coding sequence is TGCAGCGTTGAGCGCGGGAGTGGCAATGAGCAGTTCTTC. It translates to CSVERGSGNEQFF.

CDR3 in amino acids: CASSLRSTMGNQPQHF. Written as DNA, the CDR3 is TGTGCCAGCAGCCTAAGATCAACTATGGGCAATCAGCCCCAGCATTTT. The chain uses TRBV5-8 and TRBJ1-5; D call uncertain. Trimming removed 4 bases from V and 2 bases from J, with 16 bases in between. Germline lookup yields CDR1 SGHTS and CDR2 YDEGEE. This CDR3 has 16 amino acids. The whole variable domain, remainder taken from reference TRBV5-8 and TRBJ1-5, is EAGVTQSPTHLIKTRGQQATLRCSPISGHTSVYWYQQALGLGLQFLLWYDEGEERNRGNFPPRFSGRQFPNYSSELNVNALELEDSALYLCASSLRSTMGNQPQHFGDGTRLSIL.

This clone was detected once. The rearrangement links TRBV19 to TRBJ1-1, with a possible D match to TRBD1 (6 bases). This CDR3 is 16 amino acids long. Germline V gene data show CDR1 as LNHDA and CDR2 as SQIVND (reference sequence). Trimming stripped 0 bases from V and 8 bases from J, with 19 bases between. DNA for the CDR3: TGTGCCAGTAGTATAGACCACACAGGGATCTCGCGGGAAGCTTTCTTT. Amino acid sequence: CASSIDHTGISREAFF.

This clone came up once. The chain is built from TRBV28 and TRBJ1-1; D call uncertain. This CDR3 region has 13 residues. Trimming shortened V by 6 bases and J by 0 bases, and 8 bases separated the two germline ends. CDR1 MDHEN and CDR2 SYDVKM come from the germline V gene. The CDR3 coding sequence is TGTGCCAGCAGAGACACCTTGAACACTGAAGCTTTCTTT. Translation gives CASRDTLNTEAFF.

V usage is TRBV7-2 and J usage is TRBJ2-5, with 12 positions matching TRBD2. The germline gives CDR1 SGHTA, CDR2 FQGNSA. Trimming cost V 5 bases and J 5 bases; bases outside gene matches: 12. This CDR3 region has 17 residues. CDR3 region: CASSAGRGTSGRETQYF. The CDR3 coding sequence is TGTGCCAGCAGCGCCGGCAGGGGTACTAGCGGGAGGGAGACCCAGTACTTC.

The V gene is TRBV6-5, the J gene TRBJ2-2; TRBD1 agrees at 8 bases. Germline V gene data show CDR1 as MNHEY and CDR2 as SVGAGI. V shed 6 bases, J shed 2 bases, and the junction held 5 bases outside the gene matches. The CDR3 has 15 residues. CDR3 in amino acids: CASRRGTGNTGELFF. The CDR3 DNA is TGTGCCAGCAGGCGTGGGACAGGCAACACCGGGGAGCTGTTTTTT.

The sample holds a few counts of this clone. V and J are TRBV6-5 and TRBJ2-3; no clear D. The CDR3 runs 13 residues. Trimming took 6 bases from V and 6 from J, leaving 13 bases between them. CDR1 is MNHEY, CDR2 SVGAGI, per germline. CDR3 DNA sequence: TGTGCCAGCAGCCAGGATAATGGGGATACGCAGTATTTT. As protein: CASSQDNGDTQYF.

This chain joins TRBV27 and TRBJ2-7; TRBD2 agrees at 9 bases. After removal of 8 bases from V and 3 bases from J, the junction contained 5 bases not matched to a gene. CDR3 size: 13 residues. Germline lookup yields CDR1 MNHEY and CDR2 SMNVEV (reference sequence). The CDR3 region has the DNA TGTGCCAGCGCAGCGGGGGGACACTACGAGCAGTACTTC. Its translation: CASAAGGHYEQYF.

This clone was picked up one time. The chain carries TRBV18 and TRBJ2-7; the D is unclear. Trimming pared 5 bases from V and 4 bases from J, leaving 12 bases between. This CDR3 is built from 13 residues. Germline CDR1 KGHSH, CDR2 LQKENI. CDR3 nucleotides: TGTGCCAGCTCAATGCAGGTTTCGTACGAGCAGTACTTC. Amino acids: CASSMQVSYEQYF.

V gene TRBV19 combines with J gene TRBJ1-1; D unresolved. The CDR3 runs to 13 residues. Germline CDR1 LNHDA, CDR2 SQIVND (reference sequence). Trimming took 8 bases from V and 3 from J, leaving 13 bases between them. CDR3 nucleotides: TGTGCCAGTGTATATACTCCGGACACTGAAGCTTTCTTT. Its translation is CASVYTPDTEAFF. Supplemented by reference TRBV19 and TRBJ1-1, the full variable domain reads DGGITQSPKYLFRKEGQNVTLSCEQNLNHDAMYWYRQDPGQGLRLIYYSQIVNDFQKGDIAEGYSVSREKKESFPLTVTSAQKNPTAFYLCASVYTPDTEAFFGQGTRLTVV.

This sequence joins TRBV2 and TRBJ2-3; D remains ambiguous. Between the trimmed V and J ends, which lost 5 bases and 1 base, there was a span of 7 bases. There are 13 residues in the CDR3. Germline lookup yields CDR1 SNHLY and CDR2 FYNNEI. CDR3 bases: TGTGCCAGCAGTACACCCGGCACAGATACGCAGTATTTT. It translates to CASSTPGTDTQYF.

The rearrangement joins TRBV11-2 to TRBJ1-1; D is ambiguous. V was pared by 3 bases and J by 7 bases, with 9 bases between. CDR3 size: 12 residues. CDR1 is SGHAT, CDR2 FQNNGV, per germline. The CDR3 DNA sequence: TGTGCCAGCAGCTTCGGAACGGGTGAAGCTTTCTTT. This codes for CASSFGTGEAFF.